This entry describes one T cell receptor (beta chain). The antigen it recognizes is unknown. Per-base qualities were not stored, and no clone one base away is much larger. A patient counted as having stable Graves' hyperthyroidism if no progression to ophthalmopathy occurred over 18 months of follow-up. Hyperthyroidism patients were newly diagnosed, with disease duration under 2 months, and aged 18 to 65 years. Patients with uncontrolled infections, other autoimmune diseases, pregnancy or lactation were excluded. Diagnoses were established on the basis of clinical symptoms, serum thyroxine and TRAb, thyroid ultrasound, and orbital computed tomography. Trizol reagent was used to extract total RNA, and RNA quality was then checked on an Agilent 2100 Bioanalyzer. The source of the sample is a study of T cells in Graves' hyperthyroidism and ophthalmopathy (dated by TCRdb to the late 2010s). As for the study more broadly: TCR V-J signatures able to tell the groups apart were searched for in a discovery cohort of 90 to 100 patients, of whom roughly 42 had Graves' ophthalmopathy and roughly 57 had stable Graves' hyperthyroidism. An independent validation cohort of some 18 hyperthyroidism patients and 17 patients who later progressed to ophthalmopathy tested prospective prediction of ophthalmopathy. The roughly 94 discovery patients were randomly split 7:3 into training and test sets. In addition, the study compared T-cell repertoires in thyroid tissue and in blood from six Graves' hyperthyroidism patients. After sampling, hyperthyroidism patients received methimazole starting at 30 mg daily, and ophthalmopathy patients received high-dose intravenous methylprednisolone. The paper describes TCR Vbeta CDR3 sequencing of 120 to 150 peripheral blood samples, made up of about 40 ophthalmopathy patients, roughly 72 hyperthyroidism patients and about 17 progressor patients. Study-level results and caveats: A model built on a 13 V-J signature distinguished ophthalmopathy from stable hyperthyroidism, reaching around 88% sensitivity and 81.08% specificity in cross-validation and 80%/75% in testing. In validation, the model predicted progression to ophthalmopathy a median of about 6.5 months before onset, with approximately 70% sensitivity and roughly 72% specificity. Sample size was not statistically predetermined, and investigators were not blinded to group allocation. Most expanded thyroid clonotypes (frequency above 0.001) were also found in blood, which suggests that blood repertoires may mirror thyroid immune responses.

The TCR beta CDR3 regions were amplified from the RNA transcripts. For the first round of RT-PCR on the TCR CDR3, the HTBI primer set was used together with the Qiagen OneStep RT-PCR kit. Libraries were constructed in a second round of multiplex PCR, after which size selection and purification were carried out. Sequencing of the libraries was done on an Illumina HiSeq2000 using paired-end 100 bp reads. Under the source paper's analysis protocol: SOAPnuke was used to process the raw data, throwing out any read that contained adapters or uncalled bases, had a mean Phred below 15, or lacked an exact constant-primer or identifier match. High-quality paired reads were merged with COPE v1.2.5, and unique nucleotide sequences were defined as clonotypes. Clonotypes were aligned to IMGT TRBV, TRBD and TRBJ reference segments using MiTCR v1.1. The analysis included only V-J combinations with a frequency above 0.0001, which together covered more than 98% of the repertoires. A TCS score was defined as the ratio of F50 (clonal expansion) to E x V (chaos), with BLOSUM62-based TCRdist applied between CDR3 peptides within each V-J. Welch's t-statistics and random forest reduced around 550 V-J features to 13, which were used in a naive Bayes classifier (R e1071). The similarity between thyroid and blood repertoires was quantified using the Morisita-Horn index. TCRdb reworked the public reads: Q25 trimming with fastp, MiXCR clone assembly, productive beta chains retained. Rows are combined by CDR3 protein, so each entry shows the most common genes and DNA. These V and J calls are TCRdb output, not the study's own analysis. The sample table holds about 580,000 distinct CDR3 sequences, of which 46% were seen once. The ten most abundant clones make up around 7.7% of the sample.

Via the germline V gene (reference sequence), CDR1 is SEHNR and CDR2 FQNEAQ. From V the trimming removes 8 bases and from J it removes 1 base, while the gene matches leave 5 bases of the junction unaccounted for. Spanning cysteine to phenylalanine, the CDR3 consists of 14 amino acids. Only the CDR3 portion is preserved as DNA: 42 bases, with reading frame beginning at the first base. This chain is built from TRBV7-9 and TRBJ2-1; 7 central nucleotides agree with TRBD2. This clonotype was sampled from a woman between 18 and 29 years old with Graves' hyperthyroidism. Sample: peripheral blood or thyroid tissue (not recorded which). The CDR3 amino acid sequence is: CASSAGASYNEQFF. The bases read TGTGCCAGCTCTGCGGGAGCGTCCTACAATGAGCAGTTCTTC.